This is a list of T cell receptor beta chains from one sample in a study of cytomegalovirus exposure and HLA in healthy donors. Method: immunoSEQ multiplex PCR; TCRdb's copy keeps in-frame clones and lacks some. The sample consists of roughly 140,000 clones, under 85% of them appearing once. Sample: PBMCs. The receptors shown here come from a woman in her 40s in good health and CMV-seropositive. The CDR3 runs from the conserved cysteine through the conserved F or W. D genes are given only for firm matches. Clone size is shown for a subset of rows, as once, few, many or a class of expanded clone.

cdr3_nt cdr3_aa d_call j_call clone_size v_call
TGTGCCAGCAGCTTGGCAGCAGCGAGGTGGCCTGAAGCTTTCTTT CASSLAAARWPEAFF NA TRBJ1-1 few TRBV5-4
TGCGCCAGCAGCTTGGCCGAGGGCGGCCGAAACATTCAGTACTTC CASSLAEGGRNIQYF NA TRBJ2-4 NA TRBV5-1
TGCGCCAGCAGCCAAGATCAGGAGCGGGGGACCCGGGGGGCCCAGTACTTC CASSQDQERGTRGAQYF TRBD2 TRBJ2-5 NA TRBV4-1
TGTGCCAGCAGCCAGAAAATCCAAATACCAGTCACTGAAGCTTTCTTT CASSQKIQIPVTEAFF NA TRBJ1-1 NA TRBV4-2
TGTGCCTGGAAAAGGGGGGCGGGGGGCACAGATACGCAGTATTTT CAWKRGAGGTDTQYF NA TRBJ2-3 NA TRBV30
TGCGCCAGCAGCCAGGGGGCGCACGGCTACACCTTC CASSQGAHGYTF NA TRBJ1-2 NA TRBV4-1
TGCGCCAGCAGCGAGACAGGGGGTGAGGAGACCCAGTACTTC CASSETGGEETQYF TRBD1 TRBJ2-5 NA TRBV10-1
TGTGCCAGCAGGGTAGGGGAGGCTAATGAAAAACTGTTTTTT CASRVGEANEKLFF NA TRBJ1-4 NA TRBV2
TGTGCCAGCAGTTTAGAGGCCGGCTGGCTCAATCAGCCCCAGCATTTT CASSLEAGWLNQPQHF NA TRBJ1-5 NA TRBV28
TGCGCCAGCAGCTCCAATGGGGCAGCTAATGAAAAACTGTTTTTT CASSSNGAANEKLFF NA TRBJ1-4 NA TRBV5-1
TGTGCCAGCAGTCGCGGGGGCGAGATGTCTGAAGCTTTCTTT CASSRGGEMSEAFF NA TRBJ1-1 once TRBV6-5
TGCGCCAGCAGCCCCCTCACGGGGGGTCTCGAGACCCAGTACTTC CASSPLTGGLETQYF TRBD2 TRBJ2-5 NA TRBV4-1
TGTGCCAGCAGCTTAGGGGCTAGCGGCTACACAGATACGCAGTATTTT CASSLGASGYTDTQYF TRBD2 TRBJ2-3 NA TRBV7-9
TGTGCCAGCAGCTTGGTCGTCGGAGAGACCCAGTACTTC CASSLVVGETQYF NA TRBJ2-5 NA TRBV5-4
TGTGCCAGCTACCCAGGGGGGACAGACACCGGGGAGCTGTTTTTT CASYPGGTDTGELFF NA TRBJ2-2 NA TRBV27
TGTGCTAGTGGTTTGGTACCGGGACAGGGTGATTCACCCCTCCACTTT CASGLVPGQGDSPLHF TRBD1 TRBJ1-6 NA TRBV12-5